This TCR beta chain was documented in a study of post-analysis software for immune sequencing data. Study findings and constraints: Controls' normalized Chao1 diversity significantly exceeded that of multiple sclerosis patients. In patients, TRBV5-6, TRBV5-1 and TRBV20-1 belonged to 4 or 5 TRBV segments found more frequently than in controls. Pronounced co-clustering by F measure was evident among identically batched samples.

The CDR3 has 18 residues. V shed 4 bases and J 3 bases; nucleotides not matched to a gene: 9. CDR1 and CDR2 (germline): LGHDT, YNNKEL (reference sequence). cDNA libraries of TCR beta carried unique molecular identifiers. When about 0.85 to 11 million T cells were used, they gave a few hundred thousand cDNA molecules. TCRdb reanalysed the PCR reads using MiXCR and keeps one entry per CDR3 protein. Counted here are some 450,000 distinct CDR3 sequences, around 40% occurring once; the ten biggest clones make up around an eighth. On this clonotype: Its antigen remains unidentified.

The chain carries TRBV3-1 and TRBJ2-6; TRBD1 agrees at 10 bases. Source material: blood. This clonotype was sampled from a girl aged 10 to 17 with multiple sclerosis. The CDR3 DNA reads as TGTGCCAGCAGCCGGGGGACAGGGGAATATCATGGGGCCAACGTCCTGACTTTC. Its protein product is CASSRGTGEYHGANVLTF.